One sample yielded the 7 T cell receptor beta chains listed below, sequenced in a study of blood T cell repertoires in COVID-19. Generated by immunoSEQ multiplex PCR, the TCRdb table keeps only in-frame clones and is missing some. Among about 160,000 clones, around four fifths were seen once, and the ten largest hold about 24%. Material: peripheral blood. These receptors were taken from a woman of 80 years or more with acute or convalescent COVID-19.

This rearrangement joins TRBV2 to TRBJ2-2; maybe TRBD1 (5 bases). Between the trimmed V and J ends, which lost 4 bases and 0 bases, there was a span of 12 bases. Germline V gives CDR1 SNHLY, CDR2 FYNNEI. The length of the CDR3 is 16 residues. The CDR3 spells CASSAQGVPNTGELFF. CDR3 coding DNA: TGTGCCAGCAGTGCCCAAGGGGTACCGAACACCGGGGAGCTGTTTTTT.

This clone appeared a single time. The same CDR3 also results from other DNA sequences found in this sample. CDR3 DNA sequence: TGTGCCAGCAGCTTAGGCCAGTACAATGAGCAGTTCTTC. As protein: CASSLGQYNEQFF. The chain joins TRBV7-2 to TRBJ2-1; D is unclear. Germline CDR1 is SGHTA and CDR2 is FQGNSA. The V and J ends lost 1 base and 4 bases respectively, with 5 bases between them. The CDR3 spans 13 residues.

DNA of the CDR3: TGTGCCAGTAAGCTTGGGGCAGGGTACAATGAGCAGTTCTTC. Translation: CASKLGAGYNEQFF. The chain recombines TRBV19 with TRBJ2-1, with D possibly TRBD1 on 5 matching bases. Per germline, CDR1 LNHDA and CDR2 SQIVND (reference sequence). Trimming took 7 bases from V and 4 from J, leaving 14 bases between them. The CDR3 is 14 residues long. Full variable domain (missing parts from reference TRBV19 and TRBJ2-1): DGGITQSPKYLFRKEGQNVTLSCEQNLNHDAMYWYRQDPGQGLRLIYYSQIVNDFQKGDIAEGYSVSREKKESFPLTVTSAQKNPTAFYLCASKLGAGYNEQFFGPGTRLTVL.

This chain joins TRBV4-1 and TRBJ2-5, with TRBD1 identical over 9 bases. With V trimmed by 4 bases and J by 4 bases, 7 bases remained unmatched. The CDR3 contains 15 residues. Germline V gene lookup returns CDR1 MGHRA and CDR2 YSYEKL. The CDR3 DNA sequence: TGCGCCAGCAGCCCCGGACAGGGGCTCGGAGAGACCCAGTACTTC. Translated, it gives CASSPGQGLGETQYF.

V and J are TRBV27 and TRBJ1-6, with TRBD1 as a possible D gene (6 bases). This CDR3 is built from 13 residues. Germline assignment: CDR1 MNHEY and CDR2 SMNVEV (reference sequence). Trimming cost V 8 bases and J 7 bases, with 12 bases left between them. This CDR3 is CASRDTANSPLHF. CDR3 nucleotide sequence: TGTGCCAGCCGGGACACCGCGAATTCACCCCTCCACTTT.

The chain has TRBV18 and TRBJ1-6; D possibly corresponds to TRBD1 (6 bases). This CDR3 region has 12 residues. The V gene's germline CDR1 is KGHSH and CDR2 LQKENI. The V gene lost 6 bases and the J gene lost 7 bases, with 7 bases spanning the gap. The CDR3 sequence is CASSDRNSPLHF. The CDR3 DNA sequence: TGTGCCAGCTCCGACAGGAATTCACCCCTCCACTTT.

The V and J genes are TRBV19 and TRBJ2-2; D is perhaps TRBD2 (6 bases). CDR1 is LNHDA, CDR2 SQIVND, per germline (reference sequence). V was pared by 1 base and J by 5 bases, with 14 bases between. The CDR3 contains 16 residues. CDR3 region: CASSIAASVTTGELFF. CDR3 nucleotides: TGTGCCAGTAGTATAGCTGCTAGCGTCACAACCGGGGAGCTGTTTTTT. The full variable domain, completed using reference TRBV19 and TRBJ2-2, is DGGITQSPKYLFRKEGQNVTLSCEQNLNHDAMYWYRQDPGQGLRLIYYSQIVNDFQKGDIAEGYSVSREKKESFPLTVTSAQKNPTAFYLCASSIAASVTTGELFFGEGSRLTVL.